The rows below give T cell receptor beta chains drawn from one sample of a study of cytomegalovirus exposure and HLA in healthy donors. Assay used: immunoSEQ multiplex PCR; TCRdb lists only in-frame clones, some missing. The sample lists some 190,000 clones, around 75% occurring once. Source material: PBMCs. These receptors came from a woman between 25 and 40 years old in good health and CMV-seropositive. CDR3s include the opening cysteine and the closing phenylalanine or tryptophan. A D gene is named only where the DNA matches it firmly. Size values are once, few and many counts, or a class for expanded clones, and some rows have none.

.	TRBV2	15	.	TRBJ1-2	CASTGWTAWNYGYTF	TGTGCCAGCACTGGGTGGACAGCGTGGAACTATGGCTACACCTTC
.	TRBV28	16	.	TRBJ1-2	CASSLLGKQGGYGYTF	TGTGCCAGCAGTCTCCTCGGTAAACAGGGCGGGTATGGCTACACCTTC
few	TRBV19	17	TRBD1	TRBJ1-2	CASSIGKQGASNYGYTF	TGTGCCAGTAGTATTGGAAAACAGGGGGCCAGTAACTATGGCTACACCTTC
.	TRBV7-2	15	.	TRBJ2-1	CASSTARATYNEQFF	TGTGCCAGCAGCACAGCCAGGGCAACCTACAATGAGCAGTTCTTC
.	TRBV27	13	.	TRBJ2-1	CASRQGQYNEQFF	TGTGCCAGCAGACAAGGACAGTACAATGAGCAGTTCTTC
.	TRBV6-5	13	TRBD1	TRBJ2-7	CASRGDRVGEQYF	TGTGCCAGCAGGGGGGACAGGGTAGGCGAGCAGTACTTC
few	TRBV5-4	16	TRBD1	TRBJ2-1	CASSLSRGQGFNEQFF	TGTGCCAGCAGCTTGTCAAGGGGACAGGGGTTCAATGAGCAGTTCTTC
.	TRBV7-9	12	.	TRBJ2-7	CASSLSSYEQYF	TGTGCCAGCAGCCTATCAAGTTACGAGCAGTACTTC
.	TRBV5-6	13	TRBD2	TRBJ2-3	CASNLRGADTQYF	TGTGCCAGCAACCTTCGGGGGGCAGATACGCAGTATTTT
.	TRBV27	14	.	TRBJ2-1	CASSRGSSYNEQFF	TGTGCCAGTAGCCGGGGGAGCTCCTACAATGAGCAGTTCTTC
.	TRBV5-1	15	TRBD1	TRBJ2-5	CASSLVVQGAGTQYF	TGCGCCAGCAGCCTGGTTGTACAGGGGGCCGGAACCCAGTACTTC
.	TRBV18	14	.	TRBJ2-2	CASSKGGGGGELFF	TGTGCCAGCTCTAAGGGGGGGGGTGGCGGGGAGCTGTTTTTT
.	TRBV7-7	14	TRBD2	TRBJ2-1	CASSPGTSGHEQFF	TGTGCTAGCAGCCCCGGGACTAGCGGTCACGAGCAGTTCTTC
.	TRBV28	11	.	TRBJ2-7	CASSYSYEQYF	TGTGCCAGCAGCTACTCCTACGAGCAGTACTTC
.	TRBV6-5	14	TRBD2	TRBJ2-1	CASGWGTSGGEQFF	TGTGCCAGCGGATGGGGGACTAGTGGAGGTGAGCAGTTCTTC
.	TRBV4-1	18	TRBD1	TRBJ2-7	CASSPKGQGALRTYEQYF	TGCGCCAGCAGTCCGAAAGGGCAGGGGGCGCTGAGGACCTACGAGCAGTACTTC
.	TRBV6-4	14	.	TRBJ1-1	CASSDGRDNTEAFF	TGTGCCAGCAGTGATGGGAGGGACAACACTGAAGCTTTCTTT
.	TRBV15	17	TRBD2	TRBJ2-7	CATSRDLAGALSYEQYF	TGTGCCACCAGCAGAGATCTAGCGGGAGCTCTCTCCTACGAGCAGTACTTC
.	TRBV5-1	15	.	TRBJ2-7	CASSLPSSPENEQYF	TGCGCCAGCAGCTTGCCAAGCTCCCCGGAGAACGAGCAGTACTTC
.	TRBV2	15	TRBD2	TRBJ2-1	CASSEPAGLSNEQFF	TGTGCCAGCAGTGAGCCAGCGGGATTGTCCAATGAGCAGTTCTTC
.	TRBV28	13	TRBD1	TRBJ1-2	CASSPRGRYGYTF	TGTGCCAGCAGTCCGAGGGGGCGCTATGGCTACACCTTC
.	TRBV7-2	14	TRBD2	TRBJ2-1	CATSLAGGSNEQFF	TGTGCCACCTCGCTGGCGGGAGGTTCCAATGAGCAGTTCTTC
.	TRBV4-1	15	TRBD1	TRBJ1-2	CASSLEGGTGYGYTF	TGCGCCAGCAGCCTAGAAGGGGGCACAGGTTATGGCTACACCTTC
once	TRBV27	15	TRBD1	TRBJ1-4	CASSLSGQVLGKLFF	TGTGCCAGCAGTTTATCGGGACAGGTCCTAGGAAAACTGTTTTTT
.	TRBV5-1	16	.	TRBJ1-4	CASSLSEGGQMKKLFF	TGCGCCAGCAGCTTGAGTGAGGGAGGCCAAATGAAAAAACTGTTTTTT
.	TRBV6-4	21	TRBD2	TRBJ2-5	CASSDPPPPGLAGGPVWTQYF	TGTGCCAGCAGTGACCCTCCTCCTCCGGGACTAGCGGGAGGGCCGGTTTGGACCCAGTACTTC
.	TRBV5-1	15	.	TRBJ2-5	CASSPTFPGQETQYF	TGCGCCAGCAGCCCCACGTTCCCAGGGCAAGAGACCCAGTACTTC
.	TRBV25-1	13	.	TRBJ1-1	CASSRMEEAEAFF	TGTGCCAGCAGCAGGATGGAGGAAGCTGAAGCTTTCTTT
.	TRBV27	14	.	TRBJ2-7	CASRPIAGSYEQYF	TGTGCCAGCAGACCCATTGCAGGCTCCTACGAGCAGTACTTC
.	TRBV5-1	17	TRBD1	TRBJ2-6	CTSSLAGQGAGANVLTF	TGCACCAGCAGCTTGGCGGGACAGGGGGCTGGGGCCAACGTCCTGACTTTC
.	TRBV28	16	TRBD1	TRBJ1-2	CASSGGTGIPNYGYTF	TGTGCCAGCAGTGGCGGGACAGGGATTCCTAACTATGGCTACACCTTC
.	TRBV6-1	15	TRBD1	TRBJ2-6	CASRTGGSGANVLTF	TGTGCCAGCAGGACAGGGGGCTCTGGGGCCAACGTCCTGACTTTC
.	TRBV6-1	14	TRBD1	TRBJ2-2	CASGGQANTGELFF	TGTGCCAGCGGGGGACAGGCGAACACCGGGGAGCTGTTTTTT
.	TRBV7-2	14	.	TRBJ1-6	CASSLVRESSPLHF	TGTGCCAGCAGCTTAGTCAGGGAAAGTTCACCCCTCCACTTT
.	TRBV27	13	TRBD1	TRBJ2-7	CASRQGAAYEQYF	TGTGCCAGTCGACAGGGGGCCGCCTACGAGCAGTACTTC
.	TRBV19	15	.	TRBJ1-1	CASSLQFTGWAEAFF	TGTGCCAGTAGTCTCCAGTTCACAGGGTGGGCTGAAGCTTTCTTT
.	TRBV5-6	15	.	TRBJ2-5	CASSLRQDLQETQYF	TGTGCCAGCAGCCTAAGACAGGACCTCCAAGAGACCCAGTACTTC
few	TRBV2	19	TRBD2	TRBJ2-7	CASSEALMASGSPLREQYF	TGTGCCAGCAGTGAAGCGCTGATGGCTAGCGGGAGTCCCCTACGCGAGCAGTACTTC
.	TRBV18	13	TRBD1	TRBJ2-7	CASSFDRGYEQYF	TGTGCCAGCTCATTCGACAGGGGCTACGAGCAGTACTTC
.	TRBV6-5	13	TRBD1	TRBJ2-5	CASTMTGVETQYF	TGTGCCAGCACTATGACAGGGGTAGAGACCCAGTACTTC
.	TRBV7-9	12	.	TRBJ1-1	CASRHTASEAFF	TGTGCCAGCAGGCATACAGCCTCTGAAGCTTTCTTT
many	TRBV6-1	15	.	TRBJ1-1	CASSDLGGKSAEAFF	TGTGCCAGCAGTGATCTGGGGGGAAAATCGGCTGAAGCTTTCTTT
.	TRBV19	14	.	TRBJ1-4	CASTPGATNEKLFF	TGTGCCAGTACCCCCGGTGCAACTAATGAAAAACTGTTTTTT
.	TRBV5-1	17	.	TRBJ1-4	CASSLGQVITTNEKLFF	TGCGCCAGCAGCTTGGGGCAGGTTATCACAACTAATGAAAAACTGTTTTTT
.	TRBV5-6	18	TRBD2	TRBJ2-7	CASSHRGLAGVRTYEQYF	TGTGCCAGCAGCCACCGTGGACTAGCGGGGGTGCGAACCTACGAGCAGTACTTC
.	TRBV7-2	14	TRBD1	TRBJ1-5	CASSGTGGSAPQHF	TGTGCCAGCAGTGGTACAGGGGGATCAGCCCCCCAGCATTTT
.	TRBV6-6	16	TRBD2	TRBJ2-7	CASSYSALAGGHEQYF	TGTGCCAGCAGTTACTCTGCTCTAGCGGGAGGCCACGAGCAGTACTTC
.	TRBV7-9	15	.	TRBJ1-5	CASSPDGQDNQPQHF	TGTGCCAGCAGCCCAGATGGGCAAGACAATCAGCCCCAGCATTTT